These 19 T cell receptor beta chains were sequenced from one sample in a study of T-cell reconstitution after alpha-beta-depleted transplantation in children. Unique molecular identifiers featured in how the TCRbeta library was prepared. TCRdb reanalysed the PCR reads using MiXCR and keeps one entry per CDR3 protein. Counted here are some 640,000 distinct CDR3 sequences, around 16% occurring once; the ten biggest clones make up 1.1%. The sample in question was PBMCs from the stem cell graft donor, obtained from the stem cell graft. These TCRs come from a human donor who donated a stem cell graft to a child with acute myeloid leukemia.

Many counts were recorded for this clonotype. The gene calls are TRBV12-3 or TRBV12-4 and TRBJ2-3; 7 bases are shared with TRBD2. J was trimmed by 0 bases and V by 10 bases; bases with no gene match: 13. The CDR3 totals 16 residues. CDR3 DNA sequence: TGTGCCATCTTGGTAGCGGGTGAAACTAGCACAGATACGCAGTATTTT. Protein: CAILVAGETSTDTQYF.

There are many counts of this clonotype. The chain couples TRBV12-3 or TRBV12-4 to TRBJ2-5; D is undetermined. This CDR3 contains 12 residues. V shed 2 bases and J shed 5 bases, with 6 bases lying between them. CDR3 in DNA: TGTGCCAGCAGTTTAACTACGGAGACCCAGTACTTC. Its protein is CASSLTTETQYF.

This clonotype was seen ten or more times. This chain joins TRBV10-3 and TRBJ2-3; TRBD2 aligns across 7 bases. Germline trimming cut 8 bases from V and 1 base from J; bases unmatched to any gene: 6. The CDR3 extends over 14 amino acids. CDR1 is ENHRY and CDR2 is SYGVKD in the germline V gene. CDR3 nucleotide sequence: TGTGCCATCGGGCCAGGGAGGGGCACAGATACGCAGTATTTT. Its translation is CAIGPGRGTDTQYF.

This clonotype appeared many times. This chain uses TRBV29-1 with TRBJ2-1, with D uncertain. There are 15 residues in the CDR3. The germline gives CDR1 SQVTM, CDR2 ANQGSEA. V gave up 4 bases and J gave up 0 bases, with 13 bases separating them. CDR3 DNA sequence: TGCAGCGTTGTTCCCAACTGGAGCTCCTACAATGAGCAGTTCTTC. Protein product: CSVVPNWSSYNEQFF.

This clonotype was counted many times. This chain joins TRBV29-1 and TRBJ2-3; perhaps TRBD2 as D (5 bases). The length of the CDR3 is 12 residues. V dropped 7 bases and J dropped 3 bases, with 11 bases sitting between them. The germline CDR1 and CDR2 sequences are SQVTM and ANQGSEA. This CDR3 is CSARTDTDTQYF. The CDR3 DNA sequence: TGCAGCGCGCGGACTGATACAGATACGCAGTATTTT.

Many counts were recorded for this clonotype. The chain couples TRBV12-3 or TRBV12-4 to TRBJ1-1; 7 bases agree with TRBD1. The CDR3 sequence is 14 residues long. With V trimmed by 6 bases and J by 3 bases, 7 bases remained unmatched. CDR3 coding DNA: TGTGCCAGCAGGTTGACAGGGTCCTACACTGAAGCTTTCTTT. It codes for CASRLTGSYTEAFF.

V usage is TRBV5-1 and J usage is TRBJ2-3; D call uncertain. CDR3 length: 14 residues. Per germline, CDR1 SGHRS and CDR2 YFSETQ. With 0 bases removed from V and 4 bases from J, the gap between germline ends came to 9 bases. The CDR3 sequence is CASSLGPAPDTQYF. As DNA, the CDR3 is TGCGCCAGCAGCTTGGGGCCTGCTCCAGATACGCAGTATTTT. Using reference TRBV5-1 and TRBJ2-3 for the parts outside the CDR3, the full variable domain is KAGVTQTPRYLIKTRGQQVTLSCSPISGHRSVSWYQQTPGQGLQFLFEYFSETQRNKGNFPGRFSGRQFSNSRSEMNVSTLELGDSALYLCASSLGPAPDTQYFGPGTRLTVL.

This clonotype came up many times. The chain combines TRBV27 with TRBJ2-5; no reliable D call. CDR3 length: 11 residues. CDR1 and CDR2 from the germline V gene are MNHEY and SMNVEV (reference sequence). Between the trimmed V and J ends, which lost 7 bases and 7 bases, there was a span of 10 bases. The CDR3 spells CASTSAGTQYF. The DNA of the CDR3 is TGTGCCAGCACCAGCGCCGGGACCCAGTACTTC.

This clonotype has at least ten counts. The chain uses TRBV20-1 and TRBJ1-4, with D perhaps matching TRBD1 (5 bases). Deletions cut 5 bases from V and 8 bases from J, with 15 bases between. Germline values: CDR1 DFQATT, CDR2 SNEGSKA (reference sequence). The CDR3 length is 13 residues. The CDR3 nucleotides read TGCAGTGCTCGGGACCTTTTGGGCGAAAAACTGTTTTTT. Translating gives CSARDLLGEKLFF.

The rearrangement uses TRBV20-1 and TRBJ2-3; D may be TRBD2 (7 bases). The germline gives CDR1 DFQATT, CDR2 SNEGSKA (reference sequence). The CDR3 has 14 amino acids. Trimming pared 3 bases from V and 5 bases from J, leaving 15 bases between. The DNA for the CDR3 is TGCAGTGCTAGGGGGGGGCCCGGGGTAGATACGCAGTATTTT. It specifies CSARGGPGVDTQYF.

This clonotype was counted ten times or more. This sequence joins TRBV10-1 and TRBJ2-2; 10 bases align to TRBD2. Germline V gene data show CDR1 as WNHNN and CDR2 as SYGVQD (reference sequence). The CDR3 consists of 15 residues. The V segment lost 5 bases and the J segment 12 bases; nucleotides outside the gene matches: 12. The chain's CDR3 is CASSKATSGEAKLFF. In DNA, the CDR3 is TGCGCCAGCAGTAAAGCAACTAGCGGGGAGGCGAAGCTGTTTTTT.

This clonotype was counted at least ten times. This chain uses TRBV7-2 with TRBJ2-7; 8 bases line up with TRBD1. The J segment lost 1 base and the V segment lost 5 bases, leaving 13 bases of the junction unmatched. Germline CDR1 SGHTA, CDR2 FQGNSA. The CDR3 totals 17 residues. The CDR3 coding sequence is TGTGCCAGCAGCACGCACCCGGGGACAGGTTTTTCCTACGAGCAGTACTTC. Protein: CASSTHPGTGFSYEQYF.

The V call is TRBV7-2, the J call TRBJ2-7, with D perhaps matching TRBD1 (5 bases). Germline CDR1 is SGHTA and CDR2 is FQGNSA. The CDR3 is made up of 14 amino acids. Between the trimmed V and J ends, which lost 5 bases and 2 bases, there was a span of 13 bases. The chain's CDR3 is CASSTTGQPYEQYF. DNA of the CDR3: TGTGCCAGCAGCACTACAGGTCAACCCTACGAGCAGTACTTC.

This rearrangement joins TRBV4-1 to TRBJ1-4; 8 bases line up with TRBD1. The junction had 9 bases not matched to a gene; V was cut back by 1 base and J by 8 bases. The CDR3 has 16 amino acids. Germline V gene sequence: CDR1 MGHRA, CDR2 YSYEKL. CDR3 loop: CASSQGTGLLDEKLFF. The CDR3 DNA reads TGCGCCAGCAGCCAAGGGACAGGGCTGTTGGACGAAAAACTGTTTTTT.

This clonotype was recorded many times. The gene calls are TRBV6-2 or TRBV6-3 and TRBJ2-1, with D possibly being TRBD1 (5 bases). The CDR3 runs to 16 residues. Per germline, CDR1 MNHEY and CDR2 SVGEGT. The V gene lost 2 bases and the J gene lost 2 bases, with 13 bases spanning the gap. The DNA for the CDR3 is TGTGCCAGCAGTTACGGACACTCCCCTGCCTACAATGAGCAGTTCTTC. It yields the protein CASSYGHSPAYNEQFF.

This clonotype was seen many times. The V and J genes are TRBV20-1 and TRBJ1-4, with 9 bases fitting TRBD1. The CDR3 spans 14 residues. V gave up 7 bases and J gave up 8 bases; unmatched junction bases: 11. Germline assignment: CDR1 DFQATT and CDR2 SNEGSKA (reference sequence). For the CDR3, the DNA is TGCAGTGTCCATCGGGACAGGGATAGGGAAAAACTGTTTTTT. Translated, it gives CSVHRDRDREKLFF.

This clonotype was detected a few times. This chain connects TRBV7-2 to TRBJ1-2; 9 bases line up with TRBD1. V lost 5 bases and J lost 0; bases outside the gene matches: 13. The CDR3 has 18 residues. Germline V gives CDR1 SGHTA, CDR2 FQGNSA. The CDR3 nucleotides read TGTGCCAGCAGCCTGGCACAGGGGGCCTACCACTCTAACTATGGCTACACCTTC. It encodes CASSLAQGAYHSNYGYTF.

The chain couples TRBV18 to TRBJ2-1, with a possible D match to TRBD1 (5 bases). Germline values: CDR1 KGHSH, CDR2 LQKENI. Trimming took off 0 bases at V and 5 bases at J, with 20 bases between the two ends. The CDR3 covers 18 residues. The CDR3 nucleotides are TGTGCCAGCTCACCACCGACGGCAGGGCTAGTTAACGACAATGAGCAGTTCTTC. Translated: CASSPPTAGLVNDNEQFF.

This clonotype came up many times. The chain joins TRBV7-7 to TRBJ2-6; D is undetermined. Germline V lookup: CDR1 SSHAT, CDR2 FNYEAQ (reference sequence). The CDR3 has 13 residues. V was cut by 9 bases and J by 0 bases, with 6 bases left in between. This CDR3 reads CASSRSGANVLTF. In DNA, the CDR3 is TGTGCCAGTAGTCGCTCTGGGGCCAACGTCCTGACTTTC.